A selection of T cell receptor beta chains follows, all from one sample in a study of CD8 T cells in Susac syndrome. TCRdb redid the calling of the immunoSEQ multiplex PCR reads with MiXCR, one entry per CDR3 protein. Of tens of thousands of distinct CDR3 sequences listed, just under 95% are singletons. The material sequenced was CD4+ T cells from PBMCs. The origin of the receptors is a human donor with Susac syndrome. Each CDR3 is given with its conserved first and last residue. Each record gives: CDR3 DNA, CDR3 protein, J gene, clone size, D gene, V gene. D genes are given only for firm matches. Clone size appears in some rows only: once, few, many, or a class for an expanded clone.

CDR3 DNA: TGCGCCAGCAGCCAAGACGCACAGGCCGTGGGCACTGAAGCTTTCTTT
CDR3 protein: CASSQDAQAVGTEAFF
J gene: TRBJ1-1
clone size: .
D gene: .
V gene: TRBV4-1

CDR3 DNA: TGTGCCAGCAGCTTAGGCCCTTCCACAGATACGCAGTATTTT
CDR3 protein: CASSLGPSTDTQYF
J gene: TRBJ2-3
clone size: .
D gene: .
V gene: TRBV7-3

CDR3 DNA: TGTGCCAGCAGCTTAGCCCGAGGACCCCGCGGGGAGCAGTACTTC
CDR3 protein: CASSLARGPRGEQYF
J gene: TRBJ2-7
clone size: .
D gene: .
V gene: TRBV7-9

CDR3 DNA: TGCAGCGTTGATTCCGGGGAAAAACTGTTTTTT
CDR3 protein: CSVDSGEKLFF
J gene: TRBJ1-4
clone size: .
D gene: .
V gene: TRBV29-1

CDR3 DNA: TGCAGCGTTGTTTGGGGGTACTCTGGGGCCAACGTCCTGACTTTC
CDR3 protein: CSVVWGYSGANVLTF
J gene: TRBJ2-6
clone size: .
D gene: .
V gene: TRBV29-1

CDR3 DNA: TGCGCCAGCAGCCCCTCTGACAGGGAGCCCCAGCATTTT
CDR3 protein: CASSPSDREPQHF
J gene: TRBJ1-5
clone size: .
D gene: TRBD1
V gene: TRBV4-3

CDR3 DNA: TGTGCCAGTAGCCTGGGACAGGGATTTACTGAAGCTTTCTTT
CDR3 protein: CASSLGQGFTEAFF
J gene: TRBJ1-1
clone size: .
D gene: TRBD1
V gene: TRBV19

CDR3 DNA: TGCGCCAGCAGCTTGGAGCCTAGCGGGGGGGCCGGTGGGGCAGATACGCAGTATTTT
CDR3 protein: CASSLEPSGGAGGADTQYF
J gene: TRBJ2-3
clone size: .
D gene: TRBD2
V gene: TRBV5-1

CDR3 DNA: TGTGCCAGCAGCCCGACCTTCGAGACCCAGTACTTC
CDR3 protein: CASSPTFETQYF
J gene: TRBJ2-5
clone size: .
D gene: .
V gene: TRBV7-9

CDR3 DNA: TGTGCCATCAGGTTAGCGGGGGGAACCACAGATACGCAGTATTTT
CDR3 protein: CAIRLAGGTTDTQYF
J gene: TRBJ2-3
clone size: .
D gene: TRBD2
V gene: TRBV10-3

CDR3 DNA: TGTGCCAGCAGCGTAGAAGGAGGGGGCGAGACCCAGTACTTC
CDR3 protein: CASSVEGGGETQYF
J gene: TRBJ2-5
clone size: .
D gene: .
V gene: TRBV9

CDR3 DNA: TGCAGTGCTAGTGGTGACAGGGGGTACTATGGCTACACCTTC
CDR3 protein: CSASGDRGYYGYTF
J gene: TRBJ1-2
clone size: once
D gene: TRBD1
V gene: TRBV20-1

CDR3 DNA: TGTGCCAGTAGTATCCCCTCTTCCGGGGGCAAAAGCAATCAGCCCCAGCATTTT
CDR3 protein: CASSIPSSGGKSNQPQHF
J gene: TRBJ1-5
clone size: .
D gene: .
V gene: TRBV19

CDR3 DNA: TGTGCCAGCAGCGTAGGTAGCGGGGTCACAGATACGCAGTATTTT
CDR3 protein: CASSVGSGVTDTQYF
J gene: TRBJ2-3
clone size: .
D gene: TRBD2
V gene: TRBV9

CDR3 DNA: TGTGCCAGCACGGGAAGCGGGGCCAACGTCCTGACTTTC
CDR3 protein: CASTGSGANVLTF
J gene: TRBJ2-6
clone size: .
D gene: .
V gene: TRBV27

CDR3 DNA: TGTGCCTGGAGTCGGGGGGAGAGGGGAACTGAAGCTTTCTTT
CDR3 protein: CAWSRGERGTEAFF
J gene: TRBJ1-1
clone size: .
D gene: .
V gene: TRBV30

CDR3 DNA: TGTGCCAGCAGCCCGACTAGCGGGGGCAGCTCCTACAATGAGCAGTTCTTC
CDR3 protein: CASSPTSGGSSYNEQFF
J gene: TRBJ2-1
clone size: .
D gene: TRBD2
V gene: TRBV7-6

CDR3 DNA: TGTGCCAGCAGCCAAGGGAACCTGCGAGGAGGCGAGACCCAGTACTTC
CDR3 protein: CASSQGNLRGGETQYF
J gene: TRBJ2-5
clone size: .
D gene: .
V gene: TRBV3-1

CDR3 DNA: TGTGCCAGCACAGAGGGGCAGGGGGCCTCCTACGAGCAGTACTTC
CDR3 protein: CASTEGQGASYEQYF
J gene: TRBJ2-7
clone size: .
D gene: .
V gene: TRBV12-1

CDR3 DNA: TGTGCCAGCAGCTCCCCGGGACAGGGTTCACCCCTCCACTTT
CDR3 protein: CASSSPGQGSPLHF
J gene: TRBJ1-6
clone size: .
D gene: TRBD1
V gene: TRBV7-9

CDR3 DNA: TGTGCCAGCAGCCAAGATCGGTCGGGGGGAATAGCAGATACGCAGTATTTT
CDR3 protein: CASSQDRSGGIADTQYF
J gene: TRBJ2-3
clone size: .
D gene: TRBD2
V gene: TRBV3-1

CDR3 DNA: TGCGCCAGCAGCCAAGACGGCGGGACAGACGGCTACACCTTC
CDR3 protein: CASSQDGGTDGYTF
J gene: TRBJ1-2
clone size: .
D gene: TRBD1
V gene: TRBV4-1

CDR3 DNA: TGTGCCAGCAGCACCGCCGGGACAGGGGATTACGAGCAGTACTTC
CDR3 protein: CASSTAGTGDYEQYF
J gene: TRBJ2-7
clone size: .
D gene: TRBD1
V gene: TRBV5-6

CDR3 DNA: TGTGCCAGCAGAGGGGACGACCGAAGGGGCTACACCTTC
CDR3 protein: CASRGDDRRGYTF
J gene: TRBJ1-2
clone size: .
D gene: .
V gene: TRBV2

CDR3 DNA: TGCGCCAGCAGCCGTGATGCTGAGACCCAGTACTTC
CDR3 protein: CASSRDAETQYF
J gene: TRBJ2-5
clone size: once
D gene: .
V gene: TRBV5-1

CDR3 DNA: TGTGCCAGCAGCTTAGCCCAGCGGGGTAGGCAAGAGACCCAGTACTTC
CDR3 protein: CASSLAQRGRQETQYF
J gene: TRBJ2-5
clone size: .
D gene: TRBD2
V gene: TRBV11-2

CDR3 DNA: TGCAGTGCTGAAGCCAGCGGGGGGGCCAAAAACATTCAGTACTTC
CDR3 protein: CSAEASGGAKNIQYF
J gene: TRBJ2-4
clone size: .
D gene: TRBD2
V gene: TRBV20-1

CDR3 DNA: TGTGCCAGCAGCCGGGGACAGGGGAGGTACGAGCAGTACTTC
CDR3 protein: CASSRGQGRYEQYF
J gene: TRBJ2-7
clone size: once
D gene: TRBD1
V gene: TRBV11-3

CDR3 DNA: TGCAGTGCTAGAGAAACGGGGTTCGAGCAGTACTTC
CDR3 protein: CSARETGFEQYF
J gene: TRBJ2-7
clone size: .
D gene: .
V gene: TRBV20-1

CDR3 DNA: TGTGCCTGGAGCCCACTGGGGGGGACAGACCTTTACGAGCAGTACTTC
CDR3 protein: CAWSPLGGTDLYEQYF
J gene: TRBJ2-7
clone size: once
D gene: .
V gene: TRBV30

CDR3 DNA: TGCAGTGCTAATCTACCCGGGGAGGGCGAAGAGACCCAGTACTTC
CDR3 protein: CSANLPGEGEETQYF
J gene: TRBJ2-5
clone size: .
D gene: TRBD2
V gene: TRBV20-1

CDR3 DNA: TGCGCCAGCAGCCAAGGGACGTTGGAGACCCAGTACTTC
CDR3 protein: CASSQGTLETQYF
J gene: TRBJ2-5
clone size: .
D gene: .
V gene: TRBV4-1

CDR3 DNA: TGCGCCAGCAGCCACGGCGGACCCTATGGCTACACCTTC
CDR3 protein: CASSHGGPYGYTF
J gene: TRBJ1-2
clone size: .
D gene: .
V gene: TRBV4-1

CDR3 DNA: TGCGCCAGCAGCCGGCGTGTCGGTTCAGATGGCTACACCTTC
CDR3 protein: CASSRRVGSDGYTF
J gene: TRBJ1-2
clone size: .
D gene: .
V gene: TRBV4-3

CDR3 DNA: TGCGCCAGCAGCCAAGGCAGACTAGCGGATAACAATGAGCAGTTCTTC
CDR3 protein: CASSQGRLADNNEQFF
J gene: TRBJ2-1
clone size: .
D gene: TRBD2
V gene: TRBV4-1

CDR3 DNA: TGCGCCAGCAGCCAACTTCAGGGGAGAGACAGGGGGACTGAACTGTTTTTT
CDR3 protein: CASSQLQGRDRGTELFF
J gene: TRBJ1-4
clone size: .
D gene: TRBD1
V gene: TRBV4-1

CDR3 DNA: TGTGCCAGTAGTGGTAGGAGGGCAGCGGCTGAAGCTTTCTTT
CDR3 protein: CASSGRRAAAEAFF
J gene: TRBJ1-1
clone size: .
D gene: .
V gene: TRBV19

CDR3 DNA: TGTGCCAGCAGTGGAGACAGCATAGAGCAGTACTTC
CDR3 protein: CASSGDSIEQYF
J gene: TRBJ2-7
clone size: few
D gene: .
V gene: TRBV2

CDR3 DNA: TGTGCCAGCAGTTTTCAGCCTGACACAGATACGCAGTATTTT
CDR3 protein: CASSFQPDTDTQYF
J gene: TRBJ2-3
clone size: .
D gene: .
V gene: TRBV27

CDR3 DNA: TGTGCCAGCAGCCCTTCTGCAGGGGAAAAGCCTCAGCCCCAGCATTTT
CDR3 protein: CASSPSAGEKPQPQHF
J gene: TRBJ1-5
clone size: .
D gene: .
V gene: TRBV27